This TCR beta chain was identified in a study of cytomegalovirus exposure and HLA in healthy donors. Regarding the study as a whole: Common viral pathogens were later found to be apparently linked to several of the most significant clusters. In a later analysis, the majority of CMV-associated beta chains seemingly showed HLA restriction.

This clone has just a few counts. The antigen is unknown. The CDR3 runs to 14 residues. The V segment lost 5 bases and the J segment 6 bases; nucleotides outside the gene matches: 6. Germline lookup yields CDR1 SGHTA and CDR2 FQGTGA. This PCR relied on a set of 60 Vbeta primers and 13 Jbeta primers. Here immunoSEQ multiplex PCR was the method, and the copy in TCRdb shows in-frame clones only, minus some. The sample contains roughly 80,000 clones, more than 50% of which appear only once. The sample comprised PBMCs. The clonotype was recovered from a male donor in good health and CMV-seropositive. This chain uses TRBV7-3 with TRBJ2-2; TRBD1 matches at 7 bases. CDR3 sequence reads: CASSPDRVPGELFF. CDR3 nucleotides: TGTGCCAGCAGCCCCGACAGGGTACCCGGGGAGCTGTTTTTT.